This is a list of T cell receptor beta chains from one sample in a study of T-cell reconstitution after alpha-beta-depleted transplantation in children. TCRdb processed the PCR reads anew with MiXCR; each CDR3 protein has one entry. The table has 450,000 to 600,000 distinct CDR3 sequences, around 18% seen once. The specimen comprised PBMCs from the stem cell graft donor, sampled from the stem cell graft. The receptors shown here come from a human donor who donated a stem cell graft to a child with acute lymphoblastic leukemia. CDR3s include the opening cysteine and the closing phenylalanine or tryptophan. The order of the fields is D gene, clone size, V gene, J gene, CDR3 protein, CDR3 DNA. The D gene is left open where the match is weak. The size field is filled for only some rows; it gives once, few, many or a size class.

>NA|few|TRBV9|TRBJ2-2
CASSVAWASNTGELFF
TGTGCCAGCAGCGTAGCTTGGGCCTCGAACACCGGGGAGCTGTTTTTT
>NA|few|TRBV13|TRBJ1-1
CASSAGVLEAFF
TGTGCCAGCAGCGCAGGGGTACTTGAAGCTTTCTTT
>TRBD1|NA|TRBV25-1|TRBJ2-1
CASSEWAGTGSYNEQFF
TGTGCCAGCAGTGAATGGGCCGGGACAGGATCCTACAATGAGCAGTTCTTC
>NA|NA|TRBV11-1|TRBJ1-2
CASSLRTASNLYGYTF
TGTGCCAGCAGCTTACGGACAGCCTCAAACCTTTATGGCTACACCTTC
>TRBD2|NA|TRBV18|TRBJ2-2
CASSARLATNTGELFF
TGTGCCAGCTCGGCACGACTAGCCACGAACACCGGGGAGCTGTTTTTT
>NA|NA|TRBV5-1|TRBJ1-1
CASSLSGPSPTEAFF
TGCGCCAGCAGCTTGTCTGGACCGAGCCCTACTGAAGCTTTCTTT
>TRBD2|few|TRBV19|TRBJ2-2
CASSEGLASLGELFF
TGTGCCAGTAGTGAGGGACTAGCGAGTCTCGGGGAGCTGTTTTTT
>NA|NA|TRBV24-1|TRBJ2-2
CATQRSGSNTGELFF
TGTGCCACTCAGAGAAGCGGCTCGAACACCGGGGAGCTGTTTTTT
>NA|NA|TRBV10-1|TRBJ2-1
CASSETSNNEQFF
TGCGCCAGCAGTGAGACTAGCAACAATGAGCAGTTCTTC
>NA|few|TRBV20-1|TRBJ2-1
CSARDLLGINNEQFF
TGCAGTGCTAGAGATCTATTAGGTATAAACAATGAGCAGTTCTTC
>TRBD1|NA|TRBV12-3/TRBV12-4|TRBJ1-6
CASSPAGTENSPLHF
TGTGCCAGCAGTCCCGCCGGGACAGAGAATTCACCCCTCCACTTT
>TRBD2|few|TRBV7-3|TRBJ2-1
CASSSGTSGFNEQFF
TGTGCCAGCAGCTCCGGGACTAGCGGTTTCAATGAGCAGTTCTTC
>NA|few|TRBV12-3/TRBV12-4|TRBJ1-1
CASSVYRAGGTEAFF
TGTGCCAGCAGTGTATACCGAGCCGGGGGCACTGAAGCTTTCTTT
>NA|NA|TRBV7-8|TRBJ2-7
CASSLTTQESYEQYF
TGTGCCAGCAGCTTAACGACTCAGGAGTCCTACGAGCAGTACTTC
>NA|NA|TRBV20-1|TRBJ2-3
CSARDFRGLTDTQYF
TGCAGTGCTAGAGATTTCCGGGGGCTCACAGATACGCAGTATTTT
>NA|NA|TRBV5-6|TRBJ2-5
CVSCRRNGVQETQYF
TGTGTCAGCTGTCGTCGGAATGGAGTTCAAGAGACCCAGTACTTC
>NA|few|TRBV24-1|TRBJ1-5
CATSDLSQPQHF
TGTGCCACCAGTGATTTGAGTCAGCCCCAGCATTTT
>TRBD2|few|TRBV5-1|TRBJ2-3
CASSWVSGSGTDTQYF
TGCGCCAGCAGCTGGGTCAGCGGGAGTGGCACAGATACGCAGTATTTT
>TRBD1|NA|TRBV11-2|TRBJ2-6
CASSLFGTGGDSGANGLTF
TGTGCCAGCAGCTTATTCGGGACAGGGGGAGACTCTGGGGCCAACGGCCTGACTTTC
>TRBD1|NA|TRBV5-4|TRBJ1-3
CASSLDPTGKGDTIYF
TGTGCCAGCAGCTTGGACCCGACAGGGAAGGGAGACACCATATATTTT
>NA|NA|TRBV12-3/TRBV12-4|TRBJ1-1
CAGSFGATEAFF
TGTGCCGGCAGTTTCGGGGCCACTGAAGCTTTCTTT
>TRBD1|few|TRBV6-1|TRBJ1-6
CASRDGTGWFPLHF
TGTGCCAGCAGGGACGGGACAGGGTGGTTCCCCCTCCACTTT
>TRBD2|NA|TRBV7-8|TRBJ2-5
CASSPGAGVGETQYF
TGTGCCAGCAGCCCTGGAGCGGGAGTCGGAGAGACCCAGTACTTC
>TRBD2|few|TRBV4-1|TRBJ2-1
CASTVGLAGGPGNEQFF
TGCGCCAGCACCGTGGGACTAGCGGGAGGGCCGGGGAATGAGCAGTTCTTC
>NA|few|TRBV29-1|TRBJ1-2
CSVEDATVYYGYTF
TGCAGCGTTGAAGATGCGACAGTCTACTATGGCTACACCTTC
>TRBD2|few|TRBV27|TRBJ2-5
CASSLLPSGETQYF
TGTGCCAGCAGTTTATTGCCTAGCGGTGAGACCCAGTACTTC
>NA|few|TRBV5-1|TRBJ1-4
CASSFTGPAYEKLFF
TGCGCCAGCAGCTTCACAGGCCCGGCATATGAAAAACTGTTTTTT
>TRBD2|few|TRBV12-3/TRBV12-4|TRBJ2-7
CASSPVGLAGPEQYF
TGTGCCAGCAGTCCCGTGGGACTAGCGGGACCCGAGCAGTACTTC
>NA|many|TRBV12-3/TRBV12-4|TRBJ2-7
CASSLAGGGSEQYF
TGTGCCAGCAGTTTAGCTGGGGGGGGCAGTGAGCAGTACTTC
>NA|NA|TRBV4-1|TRBJ1-1
CASSSQIGDTEAFF
TGCGCCAGCAGTAGTCAGATCGGGGACACTGAAGCTTTCTTT
>TRBD2|NA|TRBV27|TRBJ2-7
CASSDAGTSPGEQYF
TGTGCCAGCAGTGACGCCGGGACTAGCCCGGGCGAGCAGTACTTC